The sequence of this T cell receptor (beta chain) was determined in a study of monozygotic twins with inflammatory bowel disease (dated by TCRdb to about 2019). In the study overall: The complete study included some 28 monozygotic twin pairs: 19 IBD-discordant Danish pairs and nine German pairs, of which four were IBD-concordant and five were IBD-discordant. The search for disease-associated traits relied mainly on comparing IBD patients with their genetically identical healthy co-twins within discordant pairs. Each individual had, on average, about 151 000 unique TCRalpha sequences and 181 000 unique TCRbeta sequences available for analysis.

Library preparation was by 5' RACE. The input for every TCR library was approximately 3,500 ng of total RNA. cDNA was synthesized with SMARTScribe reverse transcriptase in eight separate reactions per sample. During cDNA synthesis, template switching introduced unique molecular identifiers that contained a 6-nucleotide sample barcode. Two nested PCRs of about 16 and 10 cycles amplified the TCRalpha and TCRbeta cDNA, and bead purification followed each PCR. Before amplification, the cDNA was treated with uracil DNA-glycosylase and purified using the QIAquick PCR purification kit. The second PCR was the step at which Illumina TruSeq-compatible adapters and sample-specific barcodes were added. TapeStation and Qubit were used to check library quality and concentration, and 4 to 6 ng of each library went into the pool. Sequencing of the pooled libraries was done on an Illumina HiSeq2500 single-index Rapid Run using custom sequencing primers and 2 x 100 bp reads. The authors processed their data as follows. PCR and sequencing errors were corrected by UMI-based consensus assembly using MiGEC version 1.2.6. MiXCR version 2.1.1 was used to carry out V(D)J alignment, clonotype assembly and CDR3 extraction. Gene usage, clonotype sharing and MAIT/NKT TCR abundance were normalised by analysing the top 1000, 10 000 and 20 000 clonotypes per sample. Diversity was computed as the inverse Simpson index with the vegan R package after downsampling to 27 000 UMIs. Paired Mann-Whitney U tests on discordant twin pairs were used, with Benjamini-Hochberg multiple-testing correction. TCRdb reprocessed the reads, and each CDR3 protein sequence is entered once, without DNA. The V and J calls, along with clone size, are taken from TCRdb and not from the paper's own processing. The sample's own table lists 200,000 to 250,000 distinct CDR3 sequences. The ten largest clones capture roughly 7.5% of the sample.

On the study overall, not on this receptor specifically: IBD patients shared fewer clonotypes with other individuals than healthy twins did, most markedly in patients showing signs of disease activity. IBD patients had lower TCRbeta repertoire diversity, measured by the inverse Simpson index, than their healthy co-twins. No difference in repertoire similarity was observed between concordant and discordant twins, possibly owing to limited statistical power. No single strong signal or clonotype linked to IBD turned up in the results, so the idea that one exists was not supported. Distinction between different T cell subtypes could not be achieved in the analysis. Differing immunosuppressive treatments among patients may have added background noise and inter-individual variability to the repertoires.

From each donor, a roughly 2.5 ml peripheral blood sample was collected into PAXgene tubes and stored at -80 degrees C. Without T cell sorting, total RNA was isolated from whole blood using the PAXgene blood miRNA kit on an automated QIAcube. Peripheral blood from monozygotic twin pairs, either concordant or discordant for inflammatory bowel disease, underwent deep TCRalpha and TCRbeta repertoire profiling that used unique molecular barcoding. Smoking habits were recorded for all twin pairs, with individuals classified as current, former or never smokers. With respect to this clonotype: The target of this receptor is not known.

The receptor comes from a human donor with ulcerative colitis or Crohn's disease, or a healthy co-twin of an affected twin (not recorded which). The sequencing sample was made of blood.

The CDR3 reads as follows: CASRPGQSWDGTNQPQHF. The rearranged chain carries TRBV12-3 or TRBV12-4 and TRBJ1-5; lacking DNA, the TRBD1 call made by TCRdb goes unchecked. The CDR3 has 18 amino acids, counting the end cysteine and phenylalanine. DNA is not on record.